These 18 T cell receptor beta chains were all obtained from the same sample, sequenced in a study of T cell changes during pregnancy in multiple sclerosis. Data came from immunoSEQ multiplex PCR; TCRdb stores just in-frame clones and leaves some out. The sample consists of about 60,000 clones, approximately 90% of them appearing once. The material was CD4+ T cells from peripheral blood mononuclear cells, obtained in the first trimester of pregnancy. The receptor set was obtained from a female donor with multiple sclerosis, enrolled in a pregnancy study.

This clone came up a few times. This chain connects TRBV6-5 to TRBJ2-3, with 7 nucleotides matching TRBD2. V was pared by 3 bases and J by 5 bases, with 11 bases of the junction left unmatched. The CDR3 runs 16 residues. Germline V lookup: CDR1 MNHEY, CDR2 SVGAGI. CDR3 nucleotides: TGTGCCAGCAGTTATGGACTAGGCCCCCGGGAAGATACGCAGTATTTT. Protein: CASSYGLGPREDTQYF.

The chain uses TRBV10-3 and TRBJ1-2; D is unresolved. With 10 bases removed from V and 4 bases from J, the gap between germline ends came to 16 bases. Looked up from germline, CDR1 is ENHRY and CDR2 is SYGVKD. This CDR3 has 13 residues. The CDR3 region is CATLGRLGYGYTF. The CDR3 DNA sequence: TGTGCCACCCTCGGGAGATTGGGCTATGGCTACACCTTC.

The chain has TRBV4-1 and TRBJ2-5; 10 bases map to TRBD1. The V segment lost 0 bases and the J segment 5 bases; nucleotides outside the gene matches: 6. This CDR3 region has 16 residues. CDR1 MGHRA and CDR2 YSYEKL come from the germline V gene. CDR3 nucleotides: TGCGCCAGCAGCCAAGACCGGGACAGGGGCAGGGAGACCCAGTACTTC. It encodes CASSQDRDRGRETQYF.

This sequence joins TRBV7-2 and TRBJ2-1; 9 nucleotides line up with TRBD2. The germline gives CDR1 SGHTA, CDR2 FQGNSA. The CDR3 consists of 15 residues. V lost 4 bases to trimming and J lost 4 bases; unmatched junction nucleotides: 5. The CDR3 loop reads CASSWASGKYNEQFF. CDR3 coding DNA: TGTGCCAGCAGCTGGGCTAGCGGGAAATACAATGAGCAGTTCTTC.

V gene TRBV10-3 combines with J gene TRBJ2-7; tentative D call: TRBD1 (5 bases). V gave up 0 bases and J gave up 9 bases, with 12 bases separating them. Per the germline V gene, CDR1 is ENHRY and CDR2 is SYGVKD. The CDR3 spans 13 residues. In DNA form, the CDR3 reads TGTGCCATCAGTGAGTCGATAAGGGGATGGCAGTACTTC. Translation gives CAISESIRGWQYF.

V and J are TRBV5-1 and TRBJ2-5, with TRBD2 as a possible D gene (5 bases). The CDR3 extends over 14 amino acids. V lost 7 bases, J lost 4 bases, and 17 bases lay in between. Per the germline V gene, CDR1 is SGHRS and CDR2 is YFSETQ. In DNA, the CDR3 is TGCGCCAGCGCGGCGGCCTTTCGGGGAGAGACCCAGTACTTC. Its protein is CASAAAFRGETQYF.

The J gene is TRBJ1-1, the V gene TRBV18, with a possible D match to TRBD1 (6 bases). Trimming pared 3 bases from V and 1 base from J, leaving 9 bases between. The CDR3 is 14 residues long. Germline CDR1 KGHSH, CDR2 LQKENI. CDR3: CASSPLDRNTEAFF. The CDR3 DNA reads as TGTGCCAGCTCACCTTTGGACAGGAACACTGAAGCTTTCTTT.

This clone occurred many times. The chain recombines TRBV19 with TRBJ1-6, with 11 bases identical to TRBD1. Trimming removed 4 bases from V and 10 bases from J; junction bases left unmatched: 6. The CDR3 covers 15 residues. Germline assignment: CDR1 LNHDA and CDR2 SQIVND (reference sequence). The CDR3 DNA follows: TGTGCCAGTAGTACCGGGACAGGGGGAATATCACCCCTCCACTTT. The encoded protein is CASSTGTGGISPLHF.

The chain carries TRBV29-1 and TRBJ2-3; 7 nucleotides align to TRBD2. There are 11 residues in the CDR3. Germline V gene data show CDR1 as SQVTM and CDR2 as ANQGSEA. With V trimmed by 8 bases and J by 5 bases, 4 bases remained unmatched. The chain's CDR3 is CSTGGRDTQYF. DNA of the CDR3: TGCAGCACCGGGGGGAGAGATACGCAGTATTTT.

The chain is built from TRBV5-4 and TRBJ2-7, with 9 bases lining up with TRBD2. Trimming took 0 bases from V and 4 from J; bases not matched to a gene: 5. This CDR3 contains 15 residues. CDR1 and CDR2 (germline): SGHNT, YYREEE (reference sequence). CDR3 coding DNA: TGTGCCAGCAGCTTGGGGCGGGGGGGGTTGTACGAGCAGTACTTC. It specifies CASSLGRGGLYEQYF.

This chain links TRBV25-1 with TRBJ1-4; 9 bases agree with TRBD1. The length of the CDR3 is 16 residues. The J segment lost 10 bases and the V segment lost 6 bases, leaving 15 bases of the junction unmatched. CDR1 MGHDK and CDR2 SYGVNS come from the germline V gene. This CDR3 reads CASSDFVGQGQVKLFF. The CDR3 nucleotides read TGTGCCAGCAGCGACTTTGTGGGACAGGGTCAGGTAAAACTGTTTTTT. Complete variable domain (other parts from reference TRBV25-1 and TRBJ1-4): EADIYQTPRYLVIGTGKKITLECSQTMGHDKMYWYQQDPGMELHLIHYSYGVNSTEKGDLSSESTVSRIRTEHFPLTLESARPSHTSQYLCASSDFVGQGQVKLFFGSGTQLSVL.

This clone was picked up a small number of times. The rearrangement uses TRBV7-9 and TRBJ1-4; D remains unclear. V lost 4 bases to trimming and J lost 0 bases, with 9 bases between them. Germline assignment: CDR1 SEHNR and CDR2 FQNEAQ (reference sequence). The CDR3 length is 15 residues. The CDR3 spells CASSSARATNEKLFF. CDR3 DNA sequence: TGTGCCAGCAGCTCCGCGAGGGCAACTAATGAAAAACTGTTTTTT.

The gene calls are TRBV9 and TRBJ1-4; D is possibly TRBD1 (5 bases). The CDR3 covers 14 residues. The V and J ends lost 4 bases and 6 bases respectively, with 13 bases between them. In germline, CDR1 is SGDLS, CDR2 YYNGEE. In DNA, the CDR3 is TGTGCCAGCAGCCCAGGGCGGCGCGATGAAAAACTGTTTTTT. Translation gives CASSPGRRDEKLFF.

This chain joins TRBV14 and TRBJ2-1; 8 bases match TRBD1. The J segment lost 2 bases and the V segment lost 2 bases, leaving 2 bases of the junction unmatched. The CDR3 covers 15 residues. Germline CDR1 reads SGHDN; CDR2 reads FVKESK. CDR3 in amino acids: CASSQRQGPYNEQFF. CDR3 in DNA: TGTGCCAGCAGCCAAAGACAGGGGCCCTACAATGAGCAGTTCTTC.

The V gene is TRBV2, the J gene TRBJ1-1, with TRBD1 matching over 8 bases. Trimming cost V 6 bases and J 11 bases; bases outside gene matches: 8. Germline lookup yields CDR1 SNHLY and CDR2 FYNNEI. This CDR3 contains 12 residues. The CDR3 sequence is CASRGQANGAFF. In DNA form, the CDR3 reads TGTGCCAGCAGGGGACAGGCGAACGGGGCTTTCTTT.

The chain joins TRBV7-2 to TRBJ1-5; tentatively, D is TRBD1 (5 bases). The CDR3 totals 15 residues. The V gene lost 0 bases and the J gene lost 3 bases, with 9 bases spanning the gap. Germline V lookup: CDR1 SGHTA, CDR2 FQGNSA. The CDR3 DNA reads TGTGCCAGCAGCTTAGCCGTCAGGGACAATCAGCCCCAGCATTTT. This translates into CASSLAVRDNQPQHF.

CDR3 coding DNA: TGTGCCAGTAGGCGCCATCAGGGACAGGGCGGGAACAATGAAAAACTGTTTTTT. This sequence encodes CASRRHQGQGGNNEKLFF. The J gene is TRBJ1-4, the V gene TRBV19; 9 bases align to TRBD1. Unmatched junction bases numbered 16, after V lost 6 bases and J lost 5 bases. This CDR3 comprises 18 residues. Per the germline V gene, CDR1 is LNHDA and CDR2 is SQIVND (reference sequence).

The chain has TRBV7-8 and TRBJ2-1; 8 nucleotides match TRBD2. V trimming: 4 bases; J trimming: 7 bases; junction bases outside the gene matches: 15. Germline CDR1 is SGHVS and CDR2 is FQNEAQ. The CDR3 consists of 17 residues. The CDR3 DNA reads as TGTGCCAGCAGCTCACCCTCGGGGGGGCCGATACTGAATGAGCAGTTCTTC. Translation gives CASSSPSGGPILNEQFF. Complete variable domain (other parts from reference TRBV7-8 and TRBJ2-1): GAGVSQSPRYKVAKRGQDVALRCDPISGHVSLFWYQQALGQGPEFLTYFQNEAQLDKSGLPSDRFFAERPEGSVSTLKIQRTQQEDSAVYLCASSSPSGGPILNEQFFGPGTRLTVL.